The rows below give T cell receptor beta chains drawn from one sample of a study of human T cells and chemical hapten exposure. In TCRdb, the RACE reads were re-called with MiXCR into one record per CDR3 protein. The table has a few hundred thousand distinct CDR3 sequences, about 4.4% seen once. Sequencing used whole blood, obtained in connection with sensitization to the hapten diphenylcyclopropenone (DPC). The receptors were sampled from a woman aged 50 to 65 with alopecia areata. Some clones in this sample may be carry-over from other donors' samples. Both conserved end residues are part of each CDR3. D genes are given only for firm matches. The size field is filled for only some rows; it gives once, few, many or a size class.

j_gene: TRBJ2-7
v_gene: TRBV5-1
d_gene: NA
abundance: many
CDR3nt: TGCGCCAGCAGCCTGTCTGGCCGGGACTACGAGCAGTACTTC
CDR3aa: CASSLSGRDYEQYF

j_gene: TRBJ1-1
v_gene: TRBV7-9
d_gene: NA
abundance: few
CDR3nt: TGTGCCAGCAGCTCCGGACCCCAGGGTAGAGCTGAAGCTTTCTTT
CDR3aa: CASSSGPQGRAEAFF

j_gene: TRBJ2-7
v_gene: TRBV4-2
d_gene: NA
abundance: many
CDR3nt: TGTGCCAGCAGCCAAGATCGAGACTTCGCCTTTGGCGAGCAGTACTTC
CDR3aa: CASSQDRDFAFGEQYF

j_gene: TRBJ2-5
v_gene: TRBV9
d_gene: NA
abundance: many
CDR3nt: TGTGCCAGCAGCGACGGGGGCGGCTACCAAGAGACCCAGTACTTC
CDR3aa: CASSDGGGYQETQYF

j_gene: TRBJ2-2
v_gene: TRBV6-2/TRBV6-3
d_gene: NA
abundance: many
CDR3nt: TGTGCCAGCAGTTACGGCTTCATCGGGGCGAACACCGGGGAGCTGTTTTTT
CDR3aa: CASSYGFIGANTGELFF

j_gene: TRBJ1-1
v_gene: TRBV20-1
d_gene: NA
abundance: many
CDR3nt: TGCAGTGCCGACCGCGGCGCAATGAACACTGAAGCTTTCTTT
CDR3aa: CSADRGAMNTEAFF

j_gene: TRBJ1-5
v_gene: TRBV10-3
d_gene: TRBD1
abundance: few
CDR3nt: TGTGCCATCAGGCCCGGGACAGATAATCAGCCCCAGCATTTT
CDR3aa: CAIRPGTDNQPQHF

j_gene: TRBJ1-1
v_gene: TRBV20-1
d_gene: TRBD1
abundance: many
CDR3nt: TGCAGTGTCACGTCTGGGACAGGGACACTTGAAGCTTTCTTT
CDR3aa: CSVTSGTGTLEAFF

j_gene: TRBJ2-1
v_gene: TRBV4-3
d_gene: NA
abundance: many
CDR3nt: TGCGCCAGCAGCCAAGATTTGAAGCTTGAGCAGTTCTTC
CDR3aa: CASSQDLKLEQFF

j_gene: TRBJ2-3
v_gene: TRBV5-1
d_gene: NA
abundance: many
CDR3nt: TGCGCCAGCAGCTTGGGGACAGCTCTCACAGATACGCAGTATTTT
CDR3aa: CASSLGTALTDTQYF

j_gene: TRBJ2-3
v_gene: TRBV2
d_gene: NA
abundance: NA
CDR3nt: TGTGCCAGCAAAGAAGATACGCAGTATTTT
CDR3aa: CASKEDTQYF

j_gene: TRBJ2-1
v_gene: TRBV29-1
d_gene: NA
abundance: many
CDR3nt: TGCAGCGTTGAGAGGGGGGTACACCAGTTCTTC
CDR3aa: CSVERGVHQFF

j_gene: TRBJ2-7
v_gene: TRBV11-2
d_gene: TRBD2
abundance: few
CDR3nt: TGTGCCAGCAGCGAAAATAGCGGGGTCCGGACCGAGCAGTACTTC
CDR3aa: CASSENSGVRTEQYF

j_gene: TRBJ2-3
v_gene: TRBV25-1
d_gene: NA
abundance: NA
CDR3nt: TGTGCCAGCAGTGCCTCCGAACGTGAGACAGATACGCAGTATTTT
CDR3aa: CASSASERETDTQYF

j_gene: TRBJ2-3
v_gene: TRBV29-1
d_gene: NA
abundance: many
CDR3nt: TGCAGCGTGCTACAGGGTCCGGCCACAGATACGCAGTATTTT
CDR3aa: CSVLQGPATDTQYF

j_gene: TRBJ1-5
v_gene: TRBV4-1
d_gene: NA
abundance: many
CDR3nt: TGCGCCAGCAGCCAAGATTCTTCCGTTCAGCCCCAGCATTTT
CDR3aa: CASSQDSSVQPQHF

j_gene: TRBJ1-2
v_gene: TRBV28
d_gene: TRBD1
abundance: few
CDR3nt: TGTGCCAGCAGCAACGAGGGACAGGGGAAATATGGCTACACCTTC
CDR3aa: CASSNEGQGKYGYTF

j_gene: TRBJ2-1
v_gene: TRBV6-5
d_gene: NA
abundance: many
CDR3nt: TGTGCCAGCAGTTACGGAGGGGGCGCCTACAATGAGCAGTTCTTC
CDR3aa: CASSYGGGAYNEQFF

j_gene: TRBJ2-3
v_gene: TRBV7-9
d_gene: NA
abundance: many
CDR3nt: TGTGCCAGCCGCAAGGCTAGCACAGATACGCAGTATTTT
CDR3aa: CASRKASTDTQYF

j_gene: TRBJ2-3
v_gene: TRBV12-5
d_gene: TRBD1
abundance: many
CDR3nt: TGTGCTAGTGGTCCCGGGACAGGGAACCCAGATACGCAGTATTTT
CDR3aa: CASGPGTGNPDTQYF

j_gene: TRBJ2-7
v_gene: TRBV20-1
d_gene: NA
abundance: NA
CDR3nt: TGCAGTGCTGGCCTTATCGGGCAGGGAAGCGAGCAGTACTTC
CDR3aa: CSAGLIGQGSEQYF

j_gene: TRBJ2-5
v_gene: TRBV25-1
d_gene: NA
abundance: NA
CDR3nt: TGTGCCAGCAGTGAATCCCTCCCAGAGACCCAGTACTTC
CDR3aa: CASSESLPETQYF

j_gene: TRBJ2-3
v_gene: TRBV11-2
d_gene: NA
abundance: few
CDR3nt: TGTGCCAGCAGCTTAGGGTTATCCTCTACTACAGATACGCAGTATTTT
CDR3aa: CASSLGLSSTTDTQYF

j_gene: TRBJ1-6
v_gene: TRBV21-1
d_gene: NA
abundance: few
CDR3nt: TGTGCCAGCAGCATCGGCCCACCCAGCTTGAGGATAAATTCACCCCTCCACTTT
CDR3aa: CASSIGPPSLRINSPLHF

j_gene: TRBJ1-1
v_gene: TRBV20-1
d_gene: NA
abundance: many
CDR3nt: TGCAGTGCAGAGACAGGTGGCACTGAAGCTTTCTTT
CDR3aa: CSAETGGTEAFF

j_gene: TRBJ2-7
v_gene: TRBV5-1
d_gene: NA
abundance: many
CDR3nt: TGCGCCAGCAGCTTCGAGGGAAGTAAGTACGAGCAGTACTTC
CDR3aa: CASSFEGSKYEQYF